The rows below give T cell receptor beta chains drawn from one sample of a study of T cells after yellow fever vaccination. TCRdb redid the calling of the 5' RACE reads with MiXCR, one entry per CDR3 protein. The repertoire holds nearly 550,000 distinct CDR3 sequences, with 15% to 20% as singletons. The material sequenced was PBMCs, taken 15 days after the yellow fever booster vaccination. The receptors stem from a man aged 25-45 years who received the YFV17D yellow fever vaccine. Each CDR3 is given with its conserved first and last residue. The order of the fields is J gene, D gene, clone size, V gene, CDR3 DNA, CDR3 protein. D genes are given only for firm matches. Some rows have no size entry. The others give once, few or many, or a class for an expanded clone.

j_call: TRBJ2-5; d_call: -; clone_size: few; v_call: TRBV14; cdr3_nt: TGTGCCAGCAGCCAAGGTCGTAAGGATCCCTTGGGGGAGACCCAGTACTTC; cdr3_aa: CASSQGRKDPLGETQYF
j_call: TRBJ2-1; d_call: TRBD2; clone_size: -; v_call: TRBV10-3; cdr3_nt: TGTGCCATCAGTGGGAGGCTAGCGGAGGGGCTTTACAATGAGCAGTTCTTC; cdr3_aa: CAISGRLAEGLYNEQFF
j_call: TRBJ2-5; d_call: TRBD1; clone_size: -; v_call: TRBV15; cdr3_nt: TGTGCCACCAGCAGAAAAACAGGGGCCCAAGAGACCCAGTACTTC; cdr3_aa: CATSRKTGAQETQYF
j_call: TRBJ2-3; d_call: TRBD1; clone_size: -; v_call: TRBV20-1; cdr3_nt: TGCAGTGCTTCGGTTGGGCAGGGGGCTAGAGATACGCAGTATTTT; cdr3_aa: CSASVGQGARDTQYF
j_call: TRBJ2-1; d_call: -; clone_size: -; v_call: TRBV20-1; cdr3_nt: TGCAGTGCTAGAACCTCAGGGGACGGTGAGCAGTTCTTC; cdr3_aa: CSARTSGDGEQFF
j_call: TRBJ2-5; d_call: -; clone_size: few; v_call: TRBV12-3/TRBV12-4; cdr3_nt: TGTGCCAGCAAAGGATTGGGCCAAGAGACCCAGTACTTC; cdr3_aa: CASKGLGQETQYF
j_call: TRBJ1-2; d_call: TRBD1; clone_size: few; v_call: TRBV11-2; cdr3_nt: TGTGCCAGCAGCTTTTCAACAGGGGACTATGGCTACACCTTC; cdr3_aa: CASSFSTGDYGYTF
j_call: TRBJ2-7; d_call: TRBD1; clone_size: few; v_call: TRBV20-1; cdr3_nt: TGCAGTGCGAAACCGGCGGGGGACAGGGGATTTTACGAGCAGTACTTC; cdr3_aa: CSAKPAGDRGFYEQYF
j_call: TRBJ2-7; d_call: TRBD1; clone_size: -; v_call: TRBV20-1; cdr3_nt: TGCAGTGCTAGATTCCAGGGACAGGGCTTTTCCCCCTACGAGCAGTACTTC; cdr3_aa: CSARFQGQGFSPYEQYF
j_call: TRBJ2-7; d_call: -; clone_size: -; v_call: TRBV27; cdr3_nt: TGTGCCAGCAGTTTTACTTACCGGGACATCTCCTACGAGCAGTACTTC; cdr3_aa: CASSFTYRDISYEQYF